This is a list of T cell receptor beta chains from one sample in a study of blood T cell repertoires in COVID-19. Clones were sequenced by immunoSEQ multiplex PCR, and TCRdb holds only the in-frame ones, with some missing. The sample has some 130,000 clones, 80% to 90% seen once. Sequenced input: peripheral blood. These receptors originate from a man aged 55 to 70 with COVID-19, enrolled during active disease. CDR3s include the opening cysteine and the closing phenylalanine or tryptophan. The D gene is left open where the match is weak. Some rows mark clone size as missing; the rest say once, few, many or name a class of expanded clone.

clone size,V gene,J gene,D gene,CDR3 protein,CDR3 DNA
NA,TRBV24-1,TRBJ2-3,NA,CATSDPGLDTDTQYF,TGTGCCACCAGTGATCCGGGATTGGACACAGATACGCAGTATTTT
NA,TRBV6-5,TRBJ1-1,NA,CASSYVWQENTEAFF,TGTGCCAGCAGTTACGTGTGGCAGGAGAACACTGAAGCTTTCTTT
NA,TRBV24-1,TRBJ1-2,TRBD1,CATSDSRRGDSYGYTF,TGTGCCACCAGTGATTCCCGCCGAGGGGACAGCTATGGCTACACCTTC
many,TRBV5-4,TRBJ1-1,NA,CASSSGPMTEAFF,TGTGCCAGCAGCTCAGGGCCTATGACTGAAGCTTTCTTT
NA,TRBV29-1,TRBJ2-7,TRBD1,CSVETGGRYEQYF,TGCAGCGTTGAAACAGGGGGAAGGTACGAGCAGTACTTC
NA,TRBV11-2,TRBJ2-7,TRBD2,CASSLWGSGGADEQYF,TGTGCCAGCAGCCTCTGGGGGAGCGGGGGGGCGGACGAGCAGTACTTC
once,TRBV10-3,TRBJ2-7,TRBD1,CAISGGMIGDRGEQYF,TGTGCCATCAGTGGGGGAATGATAGGGGACAGGGGCGAGCAGTACTTC
NA,TRBV20-1,TRBJ1-1,NA,CSAIEFAEAFF,TGCAGTGCTATAGAGTTCGCTGAAGCTTTCTTT
NA,TRBV28,TRBJ1-5,NA,CASSPQQGRQPQHF,TGTGCCAGCAGTCCTCAACAGGGAAGGCAGCCCCAGCATTTT
NA,TRBV2,TRBJ2-2,NA,CASSEVKAGATGELFF,TGTGCCAGCAGTGAAGTGAAGGCGGGGGCCACCGGGGAGCTGTTTTTT
NA,TRBV7-2,TRBJ2-7,TRBD1,CASSTGTGKQYF,TGTGCCAGCAGCACAGGGACAGGGAAGCAGTACTTC
NA,TRBV14,TRBJ2-5,NA,CASSQDLGRETQYF,TGTGCCAGCAGCCAAGATCTGGGGAGGGAGACCCAGTACTTC
NA,TRBV7-6,TRBJ1-4,NA,CASSPRSPSEKLFF,TGTGCCAGCAGCCCCCGGTCGCCTAGTGAAAAACTGTTTTTT
NA,TRBV15,TRBJ1-2,NA,CATSLRTAIYGYTF,TGTGCCACCAGCCTTCGGACAGCTATCTATGGCTACACCTTC
NA,TRBV29-1,TRBJ2-3,TRBD2,CSVERTSGGTDTQYF,TGCAGCGTTGAAAGGACTAGCGGGGGCACAGATACGCAGTATTTT
NA,TRBV6-5,TRBJ1-6,NA,CASNYREASPLHF,TGTGCCAGCAATTACAGGGAGGCTTCACCCCTCCACTTT
NA,TRBV28,TRBJ1-2,TRBD1,CASSLTGAFYGYTF,TGTGCCAGCAGTTTAACAGGGGCATTTTATGGCTACACCTTC
NA,TRBV10-1,TRBJ2-3,TRBD2,CASSNPSGGTTDTQYF,TGCGCCAGCAGTAACCCTAGCGGGGGTACCACAGATACGCAGTATTTT
NA,TRBV5-1,TRBJ2-2,NA,CASRWGGRDTGELFF,TGCGCCAGCCGGTGGGGGGGCCGGGACACCGGGGAGCTGTTTTTT
many,TRBV1,TRBJ1-6,NA,CTSSQVGGTRNSPLHF,TGCACCAGCAGCCAAGTTGGCGGGACGAGGAATTCACCCCTCCACTTT
NA,TRBV27,TRBJ2-2,NA,CASSLRLGQSRPGELFF,TGTGCCAGCAGTTTAAGATTAGGACAGTCTCGCCCCGGGGAGCTGTTTTTT
NA,TRBV3-1/TRBV3-2,TRBJ1-5,NA,CASSQGGLDVPQHF,TGTGCCAGCAGCCAGGGGGGACTTGATGTGCCCCAGCATTTT
NA,TRBV9,TRBJ2-7,TRBD1,CASSVGGTGSYEQYF,TGTGCCAGCAGCGTAGGGGGGACAGGCTCCTACGAGCAGTACTTC
NA,TRBV6-2/TRBV6-3,TRBJ1-4,NA,CASSYSTVKLFF,TGTGCCAGCAGTTACTCGACAGTAAAACTGTTTTTT
NA,TRBV5-1,TRBJ1-4,TRBD1,CASSWGGTGGEKLFF,TGCGCCAGCAGCTGGGGCGGGACAGGGGGAGAAAAACTGTTTTTT
NA,TRBV7-3,TRBJ2-1,TRBD2,CASSITSGGYNEQFF,TGTGCCAGCAGCATTACTAGCGGGGGATACAATGAGCAGTTCTTC
NA,TRBV2,TRBJ2-2,NA,CASSEAARGTGELFF,TGTGCCAGCAGTGAAGCGGCCCGGGGGACCGGGGAGCTGTTTTTT
NA,TRBV29-1,TRBJ2-3,TRBD2,CSGALAGVTDTQYF,TGCAGCGGGGCCCTGGCGGGGGTTACAGATACGCAGTATTTT
NA,TRBV12-3/TRBV12-4,TRBJ1-6,NA,CASSLVRYSPLHF,TGTGCCAGCAGTTTAGTCAGGTATTCACCCCTCCACTTT
NA,TRBV18,TRBJ2-7,TRBD1,CASSPRGQTYEQYF,TGTGCCAGCTCACCCAGGGGACAGACCTACGAGCAGTACTTC
NA,TRBV19,TRBJ1-2,NA,CASSTRNYGYTF,TGTGCCAGTAGTACGAGGAACTATGGCTACACCTTC
NA,TRBV19,TRBJ2-5,TRBD1,CASSSGTGGGETQYF,TGTGCCAGTAGCTCCGGGACAGGGGGCGGGGAGACCCAGTACTTC
NA,TRBV7-2,TRBJ2-3,TRBD2,CASSLLRARGAGTDTQYF,TGTGCCAGCAGCTTATTGCGGGCGCGGGGGGCCGGCACAGATACGCAGTATTTT
NA,TRBV5-4,TRBJ2-1,NA,CASTALVGNEQFF,TGTGCCAGCACAGCGCTAGTGGGCAATGAGCAGTTCTTC
NA,TRBV5-6,TRBJ1-2,TRBD1,CASLVRRQGHRGGYTF,TGTGCCAGCTTGGTCAGGCGACAGGGGCATCGGGGTGGCTACACCTTC
NA,TRBV5-4,TRBJ2-5,NA,CASSTLGPQETQYF,TGTGCCAGCAGCACACTAGGCCCCCAAGAGACCCAGTACTTC
NA,TRBV30,TRBJ1-1,NA,CAWSRTAFNTEAFF,TGTGCCTGGAGTCGGACAGCTTTTAACACTGAAGCTTTCTTT
NA,TRBV5-1,TRBJ2-1,TRBD2,CASSLAASSYNEQFF,TGCGCCAGCAGCCTAGCGGCGAGCTCCTACAATGAGCAGTTCTTC
few,TRBV1,TRBJ2-1,NA,CTSSQDEYPDEQFF,TGCACCAGCAGCCAAGATGAGTATCCTGATGAGCAGTTCTTC
once,TRBV11-2,TRBJ1-4,TRBD1,CASSSGQGSEKLFF,TGTGCCAGCAGCTCTGGACAGGGGAGTGAAAAACTGTTTTTT
NA,TRBV19,TRBJ2-2,TRBD1,CASTRDRGFTGELFF,TGTGCCAGCACCCGGGACAGGGGTTTCACCGGGGAGCTGTTTTTT
NA,TRBV19,TRBJ2-3,NA,CASNLAGTDTQYF,TGTGCCAGTAATTTGGCTGGCACAGATACGCAGTATTTT
NA,TRBV5-4,TRBJ2-2,TRBD2,CATYSLTSGGAGELFF,TGTGCCACCTATTCTCTGACTAGCGGGGGGGCCGGGGAGCTGTTTTTT
NA,TRBV15,TRBJ2-1,TRBD2,CATSRDSGTSSGNEQFF,TGTGCCACCAGCAGAGATAGTGGGACTAGCAGTGGCAATGAGCAGTTCTTC
NA,TRBV6-1,TRBJ1-1,NA,CASSEGQGLNTEAFF,TGTGCCAGCAGTGAAGGTCAGGGGCTGAACACTGAAGCTTTCTTT
NA,TRBV10-3,TRBJ1-2,NA,CAISAGQSDYGYTF,TGTGCCATCAGTGCAGGACAGAGTGACTATGGCTACACCTTC
NA,TRBV2,TRBJ2-7,NA,CASSGSGYEQYF,TGTGCCAGCAGTGGTAGCGGCTACGAGCAGTACTTC
NA,TRBV5-1,TRBJ2-3,NA,CASSLAQDLKSDTQYF,TGCGCCAGCAGCTTGGCCCAGGATCTCAAGTCAGATACGCAGTATTTT
NA,TRBV28,TRBJ2-7,TRBD1,CASSPSGQGAYEQYF,TGTGCCAGCAGCCCGTCGGGACAGGGAGCCTACGAGCAGTACTTC
once,TRBV25-1,TRBJ1-2,TRBD1,CASSEPSPGQSGYTF,TGTGCCAGCAGTGAACCCTCCCCGGGACAGAGCGGCTACACCTTC
NA,TRBV29-1,TRBJ1-4,TRBD1,CSGQGWGEKLFF,TGCAGCGGACAGGGTTGGGGGGAAAAACTGTTTTTT
NA,TRBV6-5,TRBJ2-7,NA,CASSRGGSYEQYF,TGTGCCAGCAGTCGAGGGGGATCCTACGAGCAGTACTTC
NA,TRBV27,TRBJ1-6,NA,CASSFREGNSPLHF,TGTGCCAGCAGTTTCAGGGAGGGAAATTCACCCCTCCACTTT
NA,TRBV4-1,TRBJ1-5,NA,CASSQDPGNQPQHF,TGCGCCAGCAGCCAAGACCCCGGCAATCAGCCCCAGCATTTT
once,TRBV5-1,TRBJ2-1,NA,CASSLSSGWVGEQFF,TGCGCCAGCAGCTTGTCTTCAGGGTGGGTCGGTGAGCAGTTCTTC
few,TRBV9,TRBJ2-6,TRBD1,CASSTPDRDITGANVLTF,TGTGCCAGCAGCACCCCGGACAGGGATATTACTGGGGCCAACGTCCTGACTTTC
NA,TRBV28,TRBJ1-6,TRBD1,CASNSLAGQPYSPLHF,TGTGCCAGCAATTCCTTGGCGGGACAGCCCTATTCACCCCTCCACTTT
NA,TRBV7-2,TRBJ1-4,TRBD1,CASSEGQGKEKLFF,TGTGCCAGCAGCGAGGGACAGGGTAAAGAAAAACTGTTTTTT
NA,TRBV30,TRBJ2-5,NA,CAWALGNQETQYF,TGTGCCTGGGCCCTAGGAAACCAAGAGACCCAGTACTTC
NA,TRBV30,TRBJ1-2,NA,CAWRETATNYGYTF,TGTGCCTGGAGAGAGACAGCTACTAACTATGGCTACACCTTC